A single sample is the source of the 26 T cell receptor beta chains below, sequenced in a study of T cells after yellow fever vaccination. TCRdb reprocessed the 5' RACE reads with MiXCR, giving one entry per CDR3 protein. The data show about 85,000 distinct CDR3 sequences, about an eighth seen once. Sequenced here: CD8+ T cells not binding an NS4B(214-222) dextramer, sorted from PBMCs, sampled about 21 days after the first yellow fever vaccination. The receptors stem from a man in his late teens or twenties who received the YFV17D yellow fever vaccine.

This clonotype was picked up a small number of times. The rearrangement links TRBV27 to TRBJ1-1; D not certain. The germline V gene has CDR1 MNHEY and CDR2 SMNVEV (reference sequence). The V end lost 1 base, the J end lost 5 bases, and 17 bases lay between the germline ends. The CDR3 loop spans 16 amino acids. Here the CDR3 reads CASSLYPETRGTEAFF. DNA for the CDR3: TGTGCCAGCAGTTTATACCCCGAAACCCGAGGGACTGAAGCTTTCTTT.

The genes are TRBV7-9 and TRBJ1-5; D is unresolved. Germline V gene sequence: CDR1 SEHNR, CDR2 FQNEAQ (reference sequence). The V and J ends lost 5 bases and 11 bases respectively, with 16 bases between them. The CDR3 is 13 residues long. The CDR3: CASSDDRGRAQHF. The CDR3 DNA sequence: TGTGCCAGCAGCGACGATCGAGGAAGAGCCCAGCATTTT.

This clonotype was detected only a few times. This chain links TRBV10-3 with TRBJ2-1; 8 bases are a match to TRBD2. Looked up from germline, CDR1 is ENHRY and CDR2 is SYGVKD. The CDR3 is 14 amino acids. With V trimmed by 6 bases and J by 7 bases, 8 bases remained unmatched. CDR3 sequence reads: CAISVRGLGNEQFF. CDR3 nucleotides: TGTGCCATCAGCGTCCGGGGACTAGGGAATGAGCAGTTCTTC.

This clonotype was detected only a few times. J is TRBJ1-1 and V is TRBV6-1; the match to TRBD1 covers 7 bases. Losses at the gene ends were 6 bases for V and 4 bases for J; bases not matched to a gene: 17. Germline V gene lookup returns CDR1 MNHNS and CDR2 SASEGT. This CDR3 has 17 amino acids. The CDR3 protein is CASSPGATGLRGTEAFF. CDR3 DNA: TGTGCCAGCAGCCCCGGGGCGACAGGGCTAAGGGGCACTGAAGCTTTCTTT.

This clonotype was picked up a small number of times. The V gene is TRBV5-4, the J gene TRBJ1-1; 7 bases agree with TRBD1. The V and J ends lost 4 bases and 3 bases, in that order; junction bases with no gene match: 0. The V gene's germline CDR1 is SGHNT and CDR2 YYREEE (reference sequence). This CDR3 is 12 amino acids long. DNA of the CDR3: TGTGCCAGCAGCCAGGGGGACACTGAAGCTTTCTTT. Translating it yields CASSQGDTEAFF. Together with reference TRBV5-4 and TRBJ1-1, the CDR3 gives the full variable domain: ETGVTQSPTHLIKTRGQQVTLRCSSQSGHNTVSWYQQALGQGPQFIFQYYREEENGRGNFPPRFSGLQFPNYSSELNVNALELDDSALYLCASSQGDTEAFFGQGTRLTVV.

The V gene is TRBV7-6, the J gene TRBJ2-1; D unresolved. Germline lookup yields CDR1 SGHVS and CDR2 FNYEAQ. This CDR3 has 15 amino acids. V was shortened by 4 bases and J by 1 base, with 11 bases between the two germline ends. CDR3 protein: CASSSIYASYNEQFF. The CDR3, as DNA: TGTGCCAGCAGCTCCATTTATGCTTCCTACAATGAGCAGTTCTTC.

The gene calls are TRBV9 and TRBJ2-2, with 8 bases fitting TRBD2. CDR3 length: 16 amino acids. The germline CDR1 and CDR2 sequences are SGDLS and YYNGEE. V was clipped by 3 bases and J by 5 bases; unmatched bases: 9. This CDR3 reads CASSGTGGVRTGELFF. Here the CDR3 DNA reads TGTGCCAGCAGCGGCACGGGGGGGGTGAGGACCGGGGAGCTGTTTTTT.

This clonotype was detected a few times. J is TRBJ2-1 and V is TRBV7-3; TRBD2 matches 10 bases. CDR3 length equals 15 residues. Germline lookup yields CDR1 SGHTA and CDR2 FQGTGA. J lost 7 bases, V lost 5 bases, and 8 bases had no gene match. For the CDR3, the DNA is TGTGCCAGCAGCCCCCTAAGCGGGGGGGTTAATGAGCAGTTCTTC. Amino acid sequence: CASSPLSGGVNEQFF.

This clonotype was seen a few times. The chain has TRBV2 and TRBJ2-5; D is unclear. The CDR3 length is 14 residues. V gave up 6 bases and J gave up 1 base, with 12 bases separating them. Germline V gene lookup returns CDR1 SNHLY and CDR2 FYNNEI. The CDR3: CASSAGRTQETQYF. The CDR3 nucleotides read TGTGCCAGCAGCGCCGGACGGACCCAAGAGACCCAGTACTTC.

This clonotype was detected only a few times. The rearrangement uses TRBV9 and TRBJ2-3; unclear D gene. Germline values: CDR1 SGDLS, CDR2 YYNGEE. Trimming removed 4 bases from V and 2 bases from J, with 11 bases in between. The CDR3 is made up of 14 amino acids. The CDR3 spells CASSSRVTTDTQYF. CDR3 nucleotides: TGTGCCAGCAGCTCTAGGGTAACCACAGATACGCAGTATTTT.

This clonotype was picked up one time. The chain carries TRBV7-6 and TRBJ2-2, with D unresolved. The length of the CDR3 is 16 residues. V was cut by 5 bases and J by 0 bases, with 13 bases left in between. The germline gives CDR1 SGHVS, CDR2 FNYEAQ. The CDR3 region has the DNA TGTGCCAGCAGCCCGTTTTTAGACGCGAACACCGGGGAGCTGTTTTTT. Translation: CASSPFLDANTGELFF.

The chain joins TRBV5-1 to TRBJ2-2, with D possibly being TRBD2 (5 bases). The germline V gene has CDR1 SGHRS and CDR2 YFSETQ. V lost 3 bases and J lost 1, with 10 bases in between. The CDR3 is 15 amino acids. The CDR3: CASSWRWENTGELFF. The CDR3 coding sequence is TGCGCCAGCAGCTGGAGGTGGGAGAACACCGGGGAGCTGTTTTTT.

This clonotype was detected a few times. The V call is TRBV7-8, the J call TRBJ2-3; 10 positions agree with TRBD2. Losses at the gene ends were 6 bases for V and 0 bases for J; bases not matched to a gene: 6. The CDR3 covers 16 residues. The V gene's germline CDR1 is SGHVS and CDR2 FQNEAQ. CDR3 amino acids: CASRKIAGGSTDTQYF. CDR3 DNA: TGTGCCAGCAGGAAGATAGCGGGGGGCAGCACAGATACGCAGTATTTT.

This clonotype was detected only a few times. The chain employs TRBV9 and TRBJ2-7; 9 nucleotides agree with TRBD1. V shed 3 bases, J shed 7 bases, and the junction held 5 bases outside the gene matches. This CDR3 has 13 residues. CDR1 is SGDLS, CDR2 YYNGEE, per germline. CDR3 protein: CASSAYGTGEQYF. The CDR3 bases are TGTGCCAGCAGCGCATACGGGACAGGGGAGCAGTACTTC.

The chain couples TRBV19 to TRBJ2-1, with a tentative D call TRBD1 (6 bases). CDR3 size: 14 residues. Per germline, CDR1 LNHDA and CDR2 SQIVND (reference sequence). V dropped 7 bases and J dropped 1 base, with 11 bases sitting between them. CDR3 DNA: TGTGCCAGTAATCAGGGGTCATCCTACAATGAGCAGTTCTTC. Amino acids: CASNQGSSYNEQFF.

This clonotype was observed a few times. The rearrangement joins TRBV11-2 to TRBJ2-3; tentatively, D is TRBD2 (6 bases). The ends were cut back, 4 bases at V and 0 bases at J, with 20 bases in the middle. Germline V lookup: CDR1 SGHAT, CDR2 FQNNGV. CDR3 length: 18 amino acids. CDR3 sequence reads: CASSSEGGGAASTDTQYF. The CDR3 nucleotides are TGTGCCAGCAGCTCCGAGGGAGGCGGAGCCGCTAGCACAGATACGCAGTATTTT.

This chain links TRBV12-3 or TRBV12-4 with TRBJ2-4, with D unclear. The V gene lost 3 bases and the J gene lost 3 bases, with 18 bases spanning the gap. The CDR3 has 17 residues. CDR3 nucleotides: TGTGCCAGCAGTTTCCCCTCCAGAGGATTGGACAAAAACATTCAGTACTTC. This encodes CASSFPSRGLDKNIQYF.

The rearrangement uses TRBV4-3 and TRBJ1-1; D unresolved. Germline V lookup: CDR1 LGHNA, CDR2 YSLEER. The ends were cut back, 0 bases at V and 0 bases at J, with 14 bases in the middle. The CDR3 extends over 17 amino acids. The CDR3 loop is CASSQDSFRAMNTEAFF. The CDR3 nucleotides are TGCGCCAGCAGCCAAGATTCGTTCCGGGCTATGAACACTGAAGCTTTCTTT.

This clonotype was seen a handful of times. V is TRBV25-1 and J is TRBJ2-7, with D tentatively TRBD2 (6 bases). V was trimmed by 7 bases and J by 4 bases, leaving 20 bases between them. CDR3 length: 15 amino acids. Germline assignment: CDR1 MGHDK and CDR2 SYGVNS. This chain's CDR3 is CASIGFRGNLYEQYF. The CDR3 DNA reads TGTGCCAGCATCGGTTTCCGGGGGAATTTGTACGAGCAGTACTTC.

J is TRBJ2-7 and V is TRBV5-4, with 8 bases matching TRBD1. The ends lost 1 base at V and 3 bases at J; junction bases unmatched: 6. Germline V lookup: CDR1 SGHNT, CDR2 YYREEE (reference sequence). This CDR3 is built from 15 residues. CDR3 residues: CASSLQGASVYEQYF. The CDR3, as DNA: TGTGCCAGCAGCTTGCAGGGGGCATCCGTCTACGAGCAGTACTTC.

Only a few counts were recorded for this clonotype. The chain employs TRBV4-3 and TRBJ2-3; 7 nucleotides line up with TRBD2. V trimming: 4 bases; J trimming: 3 bases; junction bases outside the gene matches: 10. The length of the CDR3 is 16 residues. Germline V lookup: CDR1 LGHNA, CDR2 YSLEER. The CDR3 loop reads CASSREAGWETDTQYF. CDR3 coding DNA: TGCGCCAGCAGCCGAGAAGCGGGGTGGGAGACAGATACGCAGTATTTT.

The V call is TRBV5-1, the J call TRBJ2-3; 8 bases are shared with TRBD1. The CDR3 is 16 amino acids. Germline CDR1 SGHRS, CDR2 YFSETQ. With V trimmed by 1 base and J by 3 bases, 7 bases remained unmatched. Here the CDR3 DNA reads TGCGCCAGCAGCTTGAAACAGGGGGAGCTAACAGATACGCAGTATTTT. It encodes CASSLKQGELTDTQYF.

This chain joins TRBV27 and TRBJ1-5; D call uncertain. CDR3 length: 14 amino acids. The V and J ends lost 1 base and 7 bases respectively, with 11 bases between them. In germline, CDR1 is MNHEY, CDR2 SMNVEV (reference sequence). The CDR3 nucleotides read TGTGCCAGCAGTTTATTGGCCTCAGGACAGCCCCAGCATTTT. Protein product: CASSLLASGQPQHF.

The chain carries TRBV6-2 or TRBV6-3 and TRBJ2-3; the D call may be TRBD1 or TRBD2 (5 bases each). Germline CDR1 MNHEY, CDR2 SVGEGT. This CDR3 contains 16 residues. V shed 7 bases and J shed 2 bases, with 19 bases lying between them. The CDR3 region is CASTEGWDTLTDTQYF. The CDR3 region has the DNA TGTGCCAGCACCGAGGGGTGGGATACGCTCACAGATACGCAGTATTTT.

This clonotype occurred a few times. The CDR3 here is CASSYLQGQETQYF. The DNA of the CDR3 is TGTGCCAGCAGTTACCTACAGGGACAAGAGACCCAGTACTTC. This sequence joins TRBV6-5 and TRBJ2-5; D is possibly TRBD1 (6 bases). V dropped 2 bases and J dropped 2 bases, with 9 bases sitting between them. Germline CDR1 is MNHEY and CDR2 is SVGAGI. The CDR3 consists of 14 residues.

CDR3 loop: CSVEMGNEQFF. For the CDR3, the DNA is TGCAGCGTTGAAATGGGAAATGAGCAGTTCTTC. The chain links TRBV29-1 to TRBJ2-1; no reliable D call. The CDR3 totals 11 residues. Germline-derived CDR1 and CDR2 are SQVTM and ANQGSEA. Trimming stripped 2 bases from V and 7 bases from J, with 6 bases between.